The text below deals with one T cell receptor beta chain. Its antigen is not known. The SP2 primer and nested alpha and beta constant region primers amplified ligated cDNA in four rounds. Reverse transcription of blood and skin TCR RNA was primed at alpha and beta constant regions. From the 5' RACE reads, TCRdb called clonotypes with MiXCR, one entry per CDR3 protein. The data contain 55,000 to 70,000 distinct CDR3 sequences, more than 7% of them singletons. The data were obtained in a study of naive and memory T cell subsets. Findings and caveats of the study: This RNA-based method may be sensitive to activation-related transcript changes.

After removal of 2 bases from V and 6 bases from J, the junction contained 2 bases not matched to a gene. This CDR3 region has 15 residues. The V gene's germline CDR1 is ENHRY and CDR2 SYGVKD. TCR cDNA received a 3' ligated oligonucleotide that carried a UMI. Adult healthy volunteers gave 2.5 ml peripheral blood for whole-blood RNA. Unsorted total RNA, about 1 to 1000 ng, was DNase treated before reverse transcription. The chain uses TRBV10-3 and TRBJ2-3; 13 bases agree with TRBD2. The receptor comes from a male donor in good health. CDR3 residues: CAISEGLAGADTQYF. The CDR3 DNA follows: TGTGCCATCAGTGAGGGACTAGCGGGGGCGGATACGCAGTATTTT.